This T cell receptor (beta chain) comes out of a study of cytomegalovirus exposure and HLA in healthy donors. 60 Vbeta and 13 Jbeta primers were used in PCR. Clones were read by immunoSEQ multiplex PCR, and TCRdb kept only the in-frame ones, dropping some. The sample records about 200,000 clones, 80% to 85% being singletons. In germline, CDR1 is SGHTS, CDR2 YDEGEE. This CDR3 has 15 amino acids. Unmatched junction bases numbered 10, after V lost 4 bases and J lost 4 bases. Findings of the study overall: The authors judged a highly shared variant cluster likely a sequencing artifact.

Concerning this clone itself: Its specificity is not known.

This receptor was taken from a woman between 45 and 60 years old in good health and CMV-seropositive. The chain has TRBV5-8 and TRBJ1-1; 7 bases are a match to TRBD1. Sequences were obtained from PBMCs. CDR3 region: CASSLEQGFGTEAFF. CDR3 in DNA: TGTGCCAGCAGCCTCGAACAGGGGTTTGGCACTGAAGCTTTCTTT.